Listed here is a single T cell receptor (beta chain). This clonotype has a count of ten or more. The antigen it recognizes is unknown. Within one base of it there is no much larger clone, and no base qualities were kept. Every patient had bone marrow sampled at the time of active disease. Ficoll-Hypaque density gradient centrifugation was used to isolate the bone marrow mononuclear cells. Myeloma plasma cells were removed and CD138-negative cells were obtained by negative selection following labeling with CD138 magnetic microbeads on a MACS separator. Flow cytometry on an Attune NxT with CD138 antibodies was used to check the purity of the isolated cells. Total RNA was extracted using TRIzol reagent and was quantified on a NanoDrop spectrophotometer. Paired RNA-seq and IR-seq were performed on the CD138-negative bone marrow sample of each patient. The data belong to a study of read filtering for tumor transcriptome and immune sequencing (dated by TCRdb to the early 2020s). Background on the whole study: Of the patients in the cohort, more than 16 were male and some 15 were female, and their mean age was 65.9 years, with a range of about 45 to 90. By revised international staging, eight or nine patients were R-ISS I, over 15 were R-ISS II and about seven were R-ISS III. After DNase treatment, whole-transcriptome libraries were prepared using the TruSeq RNA Access Library Prep Kit. Per sample, about 4.05 to 10.27 million TCR-region mapped reads were obtained with IR-seq, compared with only about 85 to 1,400 with RNA-seq. Using the same bone marrow samples, the study compared TCR repertoires obtained by targeted immune repertoire sequencing with those obtained by bulk whole-transcriptome sequencing. As a main aim, a read-filtering strategy for immune repertoire data was addressed, with the specific question being whether clonotypes supported by a single read should be removed. Here is what the overall study found, with its caveats: Single-read clonotypes made up about 81.9% of clonotypes but approximately 3.5% of total reads in IR-seq, and 74.6% of clonotypes and 40% to 45% of reads in RNA-seq. The sorted CD138-negative fraction was not purified T cells but a mixed bone marrow immune population. Removing single-read clonotypes increased the correlation between IR-seq and RNA-seq shared clonotype proportions. Compared with RNA-seq, IR-seq captured clonotypes at much greater depth and more reliably, and a smaller IR-seq throughput was enough to identify most of the shared clonotypes.

The Immunoverse kit was used to build TCR libraries from around 400 ng RNA, with molecular barcoded adaptors covering alpha/delta and beta/gamma chains. The same RNA used for transcriptome sequencing was used for TCR library preparation. Sequencing of TCR libraries was carried out on an Illumina HiSeq 4000 with 2 x 150 cycles. The original pipeline was this. TCR reads were aligned to human V, D, J and C references and assembled into CDR3 clonotypes with MiXCR, including quality filtering and error correction. The tcR package in R was used to analyze clonotype counts and gene usage diversity. For inspection of raw mapping reads, RNA-seq reads were mapped by STAR aligner version 2.5.3a onto GRCh37 of the human genome. To test the effect of sequencing depth on detected clonotypes, IR-seq fastq files were randomly downsampled using Seqtk 1.3. In TCRdb, the public reads were trimmed at Q25 with fastp and aligned with MiXCR, with productive beta chains retained. Each entry merges the rows of one CDR3 protein and shows their most common DNA and genes. TCRdb, not the original authors, processed these V and J calls. The sample records some 140,000 distinct CDR3 sequences, around 13% of which are singletons. The leading ten clones occupy just under 8.5% of the sample.

Via the germline V gene (reference sequence), CDR1 is SGHNT and CDR2 YYREEE. The germline ends are 10 bases apart after V is trimmed by 0 bases and J by 3 bases. The CDR3, from cysteine to phenylalanine, totals 14 residues. The retained sequence is limited to the CDR3, 42 bases, with the frame set at the first base. Source material: a population of CD138-negative cells sorted from bone marrow. The cell subset or site label of this sample denotes: bone marrow mononuclear cells depleted of CD138+ plasma/myeloma cells by negative magnetic selection. This receptor was taken from a donor over 35 with multiple myeloma. Recombination joined TRBV5-4 with TRBJ2-7; the best D guess is TRBD1, with 6 bases matching. CDR3 region: CASSLGKDSYEQYF. The sequence in DNA is TGTGCCAGCAGCTTGGGCAAGGACAGCTACGAGCAGTACTTC.